The 11 T cell receptor beta chains listed next were all sequenced from one sample in a study of T cell responses to AZD1222 COVID-19 vaccine (dated by TCRdb to about 2021). Libraries were made using the immunoSEQ multiplex PCR assay. Entries here come from immuneACCESS through TCRdb and include only in-frame sequences with V and J called. Some clones fail to appear in such tables; in the studies checked, an unresolved V gene covers under half of the shortfall, and the cause of the remainder is unknown. A total of approximately 190,000 clones appear in this sample, 85% to 95% of them only once. Around 3.6% of the sample goes to the ten largest clones. According to the study, the label for this sample's time point signals: about 28 days (+/-7) after the second vaccine dose. Sample treatment or condition, as interpreted from the label and publication: meningococcal conjugate vaccine given as trial control.

Specimen: peripheral blood, collected 28 days after the second dose of the MenACWY control vaccine. The receptors derive from an adult who received the MenACWY meningococcal vaccine as a control.

The rearrangement joins TRBV7-2 to TRBJ1-1; D gene unclear. The V gene lost 0 bases and the J gene lost 2 bases, with 7 bases spanning the gap. CDR3 length equals 14 residues. Germline CDR1 is SGHTA and CDR2 is FQGNSA. CDR3 bases: TGTGCCAGCAGCTTAGCGACGGATAACACTGAAGCTTTCTTT. This codes for CASSLATDNTEAFF.

This CDR3 reads CASSPNGDYGYTF. CDR3 sequence (DNA): TGTGCCAGCAGCCCGAACGGAGATTATGGCTACACCTTC. The J gene is TRBJ1-2, the V gene TRBV11-1, with D uncertain. Germline lookup yields CDR1 SGHAT and CDR2 FQDESV (reference sequence). This CDR3 comprises 13 residues. V was cut by 5 bases and J by 5 bases, with 12 bases left in between.

The J gene is TRBJ2-3, the V gene TRBV28; D tentatively fits TRBD1 or TRBD2 (5 bases each). The V end lost 2 bases, the J end lost 12 bases, and 15 bases lay between the germline ends. The CDR3 runs 13 residues. Germline V CDR1 and CDR2: MDHEN, SYDVKM. The CDR3, as DNA: TGTGCCAGCAGTTTAGGACGGGGCTTCTTCCAGTATTTT. This gives the protein CASSLGRGFFQYF. Supplemented by reference TRBV28 and TRBJ2-3, the full variable domain reads DVKVTQSSRYLVKRTGEKVFLECVQDMDHENMFWYRQDPGLGLRLIYFSYDVKMKEKGDIPEGYSVSREKKERFSLILESASTNQTSMYLCASSLGRGFFQYFGPGTRLTVL.

This sequence joins TRBV7-3 and TRBJ1-3; no clear D. Trimming pared 6 bases from V and 0 bases from J, leaving 6 bases between. CDR1 SGHTA and CDR2 FQGTGA come from the germline V gene. This CDR3 contains 13 residues. The CDR3 nucleotides read TGTGCCAGCAGTTCCAGCTCTGGAAACACCATATATTTT. Protein product: CASSSSSGNTIYF.

The V call is TRBV21-1, the J call TRBJ2-1; the table's D call TRBD2 went unverified against the DNA. TRBV21-1 is listed as a pseudogene. This CDR3 spans 16 amino acids. CDR3 region: CASSKDGGVPYNEQFF. The CDR3 DNA follows: TGTGCCAGCAGCAAAGATGGGGGGGTCCCCTACAATGAGCAGTTCTTC.

The rearrangement joins TRBV3-1 (or the pseudogene TRBV3-2) to TRBJ1-1; D perhaps matches TRBD1 (5 bases). V lost 3 bases and J 8 bases, leaving 13 bases between the germline ends. This CDR3 region has 13 residues. The germline gives CDR1 LGHDT, CDR2 YNNKEL (reference sequence). The CDR3 region has the DNA TGTGCCAGCAGCCATGGGAAGGGGATGGAAGCTTTCTTT. The encoded protein is CASSHGKGMEAFF.

The chain links TRBV19 to TRBJ2-1; TRBD2 aligns across 14 bases. This CDR3 has 16 residues. After removal of 3 bases from V and 6 bases from J, the junction contained 4 bases not matched to a gene. Germline V gene data show CDR1 as LNHDA and CDR2 as SQIVND (reference sequence). The CDR3 nucleotides are TGTGCCAGTAGTATGTTTGGGACTAGCGGGAGCAATGAGCAGTTCTTC. Translated: CASSMFGTSGSNEQFF. The whole variable domain, filled in from reference TRBV19 and TRBJ2-1, reads DGGITQSPKYLFRKEGQNVTLSCEQNLNHDAMYWYRQDPGQGLRLIYYSQIVNDFQKGDIAEGYSVSREKKESFPLTVTSAQKNPTAFYLCASSMFGTSGSNEQFFGPGTRLTVL.

This chain joins TRBV6-1 and TRBJ1-1; D call uncertain. V was shortened by 2 bases and J by 1 base, with 8 bases between the two germline ends. The germline CDR1 and CDR2 sequences are MNHNS and SASEGT. This CDR3 contains 14 residues. For the CDR3, the DNA is TGTGCCAGCAGTGAACCCGGTGGGAACACTGAAGCTTTCTTT. It encodes CASSEPGGNTEAFF.

This clone appeared a single time. This chain joins TRBV7-2 and TRBJ2-7; TRBD2 matches at 9 bases. The germline gives CDR1 SGHTA, CDR2 FQGNSA. The CDR3 consists of 13 residues. After removal of 3 bases from V and 11 bases from J, the junction contained 8 bases not matched to a gene. The CDR3 is CASSFVAGEREYF. CDR3 nucleotides: TGTGCCAGCAGCTTTGTAGCGGGGGAGAGAGAGTACTTC.

This clone has a single count. V usage is TRBV19 and J usage is TRBJ1-2, with D possibly TRBD1 on 5 matching bases. The CDR3 has 13 amino acids. Germline V CDR1 and CDR2: LNHDA, SQIVND (reference sequence). V was pared by 2 bases and J by 5 bases, with 9 bases between. The CDR3 spells CASSINRQYGYTF. The CDR3 nucleotides read TGTGCCAGTAGTATAAACCGACAGTATGGCTACACCTTC.

The chain joins TRBV6-5 to TRBJ2-1; a weak D match, TRBD2 (6 bases). V was shortened by 5 bases and J by 12 bases, with 20 bases between the two germline ends. The CDR3 contains 14 residues. CDR1 and CDR2 (germline): MNHEY, SVGAGI. The CDR3: CASSKSGTQEPQFF. CDR3 DNA sequence: TGTGCCAGCAGTAAATCCGGGACTCAAGAACCGCAGTTCTTC.